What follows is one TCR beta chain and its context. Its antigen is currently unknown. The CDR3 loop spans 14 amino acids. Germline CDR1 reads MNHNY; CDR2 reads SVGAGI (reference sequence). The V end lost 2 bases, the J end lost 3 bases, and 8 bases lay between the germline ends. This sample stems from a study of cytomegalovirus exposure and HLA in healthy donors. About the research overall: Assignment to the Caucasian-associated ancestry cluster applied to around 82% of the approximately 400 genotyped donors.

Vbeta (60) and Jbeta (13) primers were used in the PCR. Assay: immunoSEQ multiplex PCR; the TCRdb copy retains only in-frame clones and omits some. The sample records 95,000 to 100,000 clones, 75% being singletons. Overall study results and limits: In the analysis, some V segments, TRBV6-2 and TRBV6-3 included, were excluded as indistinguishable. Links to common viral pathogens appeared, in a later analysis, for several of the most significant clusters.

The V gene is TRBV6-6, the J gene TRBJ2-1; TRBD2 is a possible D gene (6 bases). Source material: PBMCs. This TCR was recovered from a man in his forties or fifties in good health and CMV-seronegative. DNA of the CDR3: TGTGCCAGCAGTTACCTGGACTACTACAATGAGCAGTTCTTC. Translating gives CASSYLDYYNEQFF.